These 26 T cell receptor beta chains share one sample of origin, sequenced in a study of blood T cell repertoires in COVID-19. Method: immunoSEQ multiplex PCR; TCRdb's copy keeps in-frame clones and lacks some. The sample consists of 150,000 to 180,000 clones, roughly four fifths of them appearing once. Sequences were obtained from peripheral blood. The receptors derive from a woman aged 60-75 years with COVID-19, enrolled during active disease.

There are a few counts of this clone. The chain joins TRBV11-2 to TRBJ2-1, with a tentative D call TRBD2 (6 bases). Per germline, CDR1 SGHAT and CDR2 FQNNGV. The germline V and J ends were trimmed by 4 bases and 7 bases, with 8 bases remaining between them. CDR3 length: 12 amino acids. CDR3 nucleotide sequence: TGTGCCAGCAGCTCCGGAGGGAATGAGCAGTTCTTC. It translates to CASSSGGNEQFF.

This chain links TRBV5-1 with TRBJ2-5, with D hard to call. Germline CDR1 is SGHRS and CDR2 is YFSETQ. V was cut by 5 bases and J by 1 base, with 12 bases left in between. This CDR3 is 14 amino acids long. The CDR3 bases are TGCGCCAGCAGAAGTGGCCTCTCCCAAGAGACCCAGTACTTC. As protein: CASRSGLSQETQYF.

The rearrangement joins TRBV19 to TRBJ2-1; 12 bases align to TRBD2. The V segment lost 6 bases and the J segment 5 bases; nucleotides outside the gene matches: 5. In germline, CDR1 is LNHDA, CDR2 SQIVND (reference sequence). The CDR3 runs to 15 residues. CDR3 nucleotide sequence: TGTGCCAGTAGCGGGGCTAGCGGGGGGGACAATGAGCAGTTCTTC. Its protein product is CASSGASGGDNEQFF. Variable domain in full (rest from reference TRBV19 and TRBJ2-1): DGGITQSPKYLFRKEGQNVTLSCEQNLNHDAMYWYRQDPGQGLRLIYYSQIVNDFQKGDIAEGYSVSREKKESFPLTVTSAQKNPTAFYLCASSGASGGDNEQFFGPGTRLTVL.

As to this clone: Additional DNA sequences in this sample encode the identical CDR3. This chain connects TRBV7-9 to TRBJ1-2; D is perhaps TRBD1 (5 bases). Germline V gives CDR1 SEHNR, CDR2 FQNEAQ (reference sequence). The CDR3 covers 12 residues. V shed 5 bases and J shed 4 bases, with 8 bases lying between them. The CDR3 region has the DNA TGTGCCAGCAGCCTCGGGGGCTATGGCTACACCTTC. As protein: CASSLGGYGYTF.

The CDR3 region has the DNA TGTGCCAGCGCTCTAACTAGCGGCCTCTACAATGAGCAGTTCTTC. This sequence encodes CASALTSGLYNEQFF. The chain recombines TRBV27 with TRBJ2-1, with 8 positions matching TRBD2. V dropped 8 bases and J dropped 3; count of bases not matched to a gene: 9. The CDR3 is made up of 15 amino acids. CDR1 MNHEY and CDR2 SMNVEV come from the germline V gene (reference sequence).

The V call is TRBV2, the J call TRBJ1-2; 8 bases map to TRBD1. CDR1 and CDR2 from the germline V gene are SNHLY and FYNNEI. This CDR3 comprises 14 residues. V lost 2 bases and J lost 4; bases outside the gene matches: 3. The CDR3 DNA is TGTGCCAGCAGTGAATCCGACAGGGGCTATGGCTACACCTTC. Residues: CASSESDRGYGYTF.

The J gene is TRBJ2-3, the V gene TRBV7-9; TRBD2 is a possible D gene (5 bases). Germline CDR1 reads SEHNR; CDR2 reads FQNEAQ (reference sequence). The CDR3 loop spans 17 amino acids. Between the trimmed V and J ends, which lost 5 bases and 1 base, there was a span of 19 bases. CDR3 region: CASSPRERLSGTDTQYF. The CDR3 DNA reads as TGTGCCAGCAGCCCAAGGGAGCGGTTGTCTGGCACAGATACGCAGTATTTT.

Only a few counts were recorded for this clone. The rearrangement joins TRBV28 to TRBJ2-1; 8 nucleotides match TRBD2. The CDR3 extends over 15 amino acids. From germline, CDR1 is MDHEN and CDR2 SYDVKM. Trimming took 5 bases from V and 10 from J; bases not matched to a gene: 13. CDR3 sequence reads: CASSPPGLAGNEQFF. The CDR3, as DNA: TGTGCCAGCAGTCCCCCGGGGTTAGCGGGAAACGAGCAGTTCTTC.

This clone has more than one count but fewer than ten. The chain couples TRBV9 to TRBJ2-3; tentatively, D is TRBD2 (6 bases). The CDR3 length is 14 residues. Germline CDR1 is SGDLS and CDR2 is YYNGEE. V was pared by 0 bases and J by 4 bases, with 9 bases between. This CDR3 reads CASSVAGSSDTQYF. The CDR3 DNA reads TGTGCCAGCAGCGTAGCCGGGAGTTCAGATACGCAGTATTTT.

J is TRBJ1-5 and V is TRBV6-1; D might be TRBD1 (5 bases). This CDR3 has 15 amino acids. Germline loops: CDR1 MNHNS, CDR2 SASEGT. Trimming left V 2 bases short and J 3 bases short, with 11 bases between. CDR3 DNA: TGTGCCAGCAGTGAAATAAAACAGGACAATCAGCCCCAGCATTTT. It specifies CASSEIKQDNQPQHF.

A remark on this clone: The same CDR3 can be traced to other DNA sequences in this sample. CDR3 bases: TGTGCCAGCAGCCGACAGGGGGGGAACACTGAAGCTTTCTTT. As protein: CASSRQGGNTEAFF. The V gene is TRBV7-3, the J gene TRBJ1-1; the match to TRBD1 covers 9 bases. Germline V CDR1 and CDR2: SGHTA, FQGTGA. The V gene end was trimmed by 5 bases and the J gene end by 1 base; junction bases not matched to a gene: 2. This CDR3 spans 14 amino acids.

The rearrangement links TRBV5-6 to TRBJ2-7, with D tentatively TRBD1 (6 bases). Germline V gene data show CDR1 as SGHDT and CDR2 as YYEEEE. V lost 1 base, J lost 3 bases, and 14 bases lay in between. The CDR3 runs to 15 residues. The CDR3 protein is CASSLFSPDSYEQYV. CDR3 coding DNA: TGTGCCAGCAGCTTGTTTAGCCCGGACAGCTACGAGCAGTACGTC.

The chain carries TRBV19 and TRBJ1-6; D ambiguous. Trimming cost V 3 bases and J 14 bases, with 8 bases left between them. Germline-derived CDR1 and CDR2 are LNHDA and SQIVND (reference sequence). The CDR3 sequence is 11 residues long. The CDR3 DNA follows: TGTGCCAGTAGTATGGGCTGGACCCTCCACTTT. This gives the protein CASSMGWTLHF.

The J gene is TRBJ1-2, the V gene TRBV30, with 10 bases fitting TRBD1. The ends lost 3 bases at V and 4 bases at J; junction bases unmatched: 8. CDR1 and CDR2 from the germline V gene are GTSNPN and SVGIG (reference sequence). The length of the CDR3 is 15 residues. The CDR3 region has the DNA TGTGCCTGGAGGATAGGGACAGGGGTAACCTATGGCTACACCTTC. It translates to CAWRIGTGVTYGYTF.

J is TRBJ1-2 and V is TRBV20-1; 8 positions match TRBD1. CDR3 length: 14 amino acids. CDR1 DFQATT and CDR2 SNEGSKA come from the germline V gene (reference sequence). V dropped 3 bases and J dropped 5; count of bases not matched to a gene: 8. Here the CDR3 DNA reads TGCAGTGCTAGTGCCGGACAGGGAGCGTATGGCTACACCTTC. This translates into CSASAGQGAYGYTF.

This sequence joins TRBV7-3 and TRBJ2-2; TRBD2 matches at 8 bases. The germline V gene has CDR1 SGHTA and CDR2 FQGTGA. The junction had 2 bases not matched to a gene; V was cut back by 2 bases and J by 0 bases. The CDR3 consists of 16 residues. CDR3 amino acids: CASSLDSGANTGELFF. DNA of the CDR3: TGTGCCAGCAGCTTAGATAGCGGGGCGAACACCGGGGAGCTGTTTTTT.

The rearrangement uses TRBV6-2 or TRBV6-3 and TRBJ1-1; D not resolved. CDR3 length: 16 amino acids. The V gene lost 5 bases and the J gene lost 0 bases, with 16 bases spanning the gap. Germline CDR1 reads MNHEY; CDR2 reads SVGEGT. CDR3 in DNA: TGTGCCAGCAGTAAAGAGAGTGCTTCTATGAACACTGAAGCTTTCTTT. This translates into CASSKESASMNTEAFF.

This chain uses TRBV11-3 with TRBJ1-1; D remains ambiguous. Germline CDR1 SGHNT, CDR2 YENEEA. The CDR3 runs 13 residues. Trimming removed 0 bases at V and 7 bases at J, with 9 bases between. The CDR3 loop is CASSLDWRSEAFF. The CDR3 nucleotides read TGTGCCAGCAGCTTAGATTGGCGGAGTGAAGCTTTCTTT.

V gene TRBV27 combines with J gene TRBJ1-5; TRBD1 matches at 8 bases. J lost 4 bases, V lost 3 bases, and 2 bases had no gene match. The CDR3 totals 14 residues. Per germline, CDR1 MNHEY and CDR2 SMNVEV (reference sequence). The CDR3 spells CASSFYRGNQPQHF. DNA of the CDR3: TGTGCCAGCAGTTTCTACAGGGGGAATCAGCCCCAGCATTTT.

The J gene is TRBJ1-3, the V gene TRBV4-1; D is perhaps TRBD1 (6 bases). There are 17 residues in the CDR3. Trimming took off 0 bases at V and 4 bases at J, with 16 bases between the two ends. Looked up from germline, CDR1 is MGHRA and CDR2 is YSYEKL. CDR3 sequence reads: CASSQDSAGAAGNTIYF. The CDR3 nucleotides are TGCGCCAGCAGCCAAGATAGCGCGGGGGCTGCAGGAAACACCATATATTTT.

The chain couples TRBV19 to TRBJ1-2; a possible D gene is TRBD1 (5 bases). This CDR3 contains 11 residues. The V end lost 11 bases, the J end lost 4 bases, and 11 bases lay between the germline ends. The germline gives CDR1 LNHDA, CDR2 SQIVND (reference sequence). The CDR3 bases are TGTGCCGGGAAGACAGTCTATGGCTACACCTTC. Protein: CAGKTVYGYTF.

The CDR3 spells CSVVSKTGGNGYTF. The CDR3 DNA is TGCAGCGTTGTGTCCAAGACAGGGGGTAATGGCTACACCTTC. The chain has TRBV29-1 and TRBJ1-2, with 9 bases identical to TRBD1. CDR1 and CDR2 (germline): SQVTM, ANQGSEA. Trimming at V came to 4 bases and at J to 6 bases, leaving 9 bases not matched to a gene. The CDR3 contains 14 residues.

V usage is TRBV11-2 and J usage is TRBJ1-1; D is unclear. The CDR3 length is 15 residues. The V gene lost 1 base and the J gene lost 4 bases, with 13 bases spanning the gap. Germline CDR1 is SGHAT and CDR2 is FQNNGV. CDR3 loop: CASSLAAAIVTEAFF. CDR3 in DNA: TGTGCCAGCAGCTTAGCGGCAGCGATCGTCACTGAAGCTTTCTTT.

This chain links TRBV11-2 with TRBJ1-2, with 7 bases identical to TRBD1. Germline trimming cut 5 bases from V and 3 bases from J; bases unmatched to any gene: 6. In germline, CDR1 is SGHAT, CDR2 FQNNGV. This CDR3 region has 14 residues. The DNA of the CDR3 is TGTGCCAGCAGCCGGGACAGCCCTTACTATGGCTACACCTTC. It yields the protein CASSRDSPYYGYTF.

In its sample, this clone was seen a few times. The J gene is TRBJ1-5, the V gene TRBV18, with D perhaps matching TRBD1 (6 bases). Germline assignment: CDR1 KGHSH and CDR2 LQKENI. V lost 4 bases, J lost 2 bases, and 9 bases lay in between. The CDR3 is 14 amino acids. Here the CDR3 reads CASSQTGGNQPQHF. CDR3 bases: TGTGCCAGCTCACAGACAGGTGGCAATCAGCCCCAGCATTTT.

This clone showed up just once. This chain uses TRBV19 with TRBJ1-5; tentative D call: TRBD1 (5 bases). Trimming pared 4 bases from V and 0 bases from J, leaving 10 bases between. The CDR3 spans 15 residues. Germline V lookup: CDR1 LNHDA, CDR2 SQIVND (reference sequence). The CDR3 is CASSNQGYSNQPQHF. The CDR3 DNA reads as TGTGCCAGTAGTAATCAGGGATATAGCAATCAGCCCCAGCATTTT.